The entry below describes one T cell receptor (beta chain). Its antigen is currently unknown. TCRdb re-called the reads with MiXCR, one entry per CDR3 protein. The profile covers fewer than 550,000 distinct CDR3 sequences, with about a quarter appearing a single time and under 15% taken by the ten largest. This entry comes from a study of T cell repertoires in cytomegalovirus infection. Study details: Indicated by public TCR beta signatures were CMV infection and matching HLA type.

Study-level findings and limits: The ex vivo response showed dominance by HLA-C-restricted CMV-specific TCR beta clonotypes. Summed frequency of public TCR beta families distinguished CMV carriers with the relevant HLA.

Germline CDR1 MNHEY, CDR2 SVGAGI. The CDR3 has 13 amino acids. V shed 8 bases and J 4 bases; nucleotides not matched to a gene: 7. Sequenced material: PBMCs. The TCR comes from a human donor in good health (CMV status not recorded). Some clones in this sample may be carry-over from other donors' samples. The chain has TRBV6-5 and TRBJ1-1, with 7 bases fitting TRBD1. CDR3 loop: CASRYRGGTEAFF. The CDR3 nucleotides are TGTGCCAGCCGATACAGGGGCGGCACTGAAGCTTTCTTT.